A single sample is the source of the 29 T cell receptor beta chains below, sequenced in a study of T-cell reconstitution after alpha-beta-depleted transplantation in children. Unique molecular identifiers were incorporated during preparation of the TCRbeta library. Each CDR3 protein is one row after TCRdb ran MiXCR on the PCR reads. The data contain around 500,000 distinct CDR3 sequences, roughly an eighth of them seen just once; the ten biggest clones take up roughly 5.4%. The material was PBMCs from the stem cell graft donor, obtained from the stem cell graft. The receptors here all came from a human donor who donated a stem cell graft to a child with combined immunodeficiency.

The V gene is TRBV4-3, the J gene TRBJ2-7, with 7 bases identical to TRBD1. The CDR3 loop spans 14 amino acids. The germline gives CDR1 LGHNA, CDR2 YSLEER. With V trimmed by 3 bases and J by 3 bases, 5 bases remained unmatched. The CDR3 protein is CASSQSTGSYEQYF. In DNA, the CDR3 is TGCGCCAGCAGCCAGTCGACAGGGAGCTACGAGCAGTACTTC.

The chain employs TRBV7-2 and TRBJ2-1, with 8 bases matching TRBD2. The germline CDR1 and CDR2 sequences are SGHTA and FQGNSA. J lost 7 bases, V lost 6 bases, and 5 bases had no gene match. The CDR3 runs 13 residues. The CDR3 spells CASRGTRWNEQFF. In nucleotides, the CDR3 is TGTGCCAGCAGAGGGACTAGGTGGAATGAGCAGTTCTTC.

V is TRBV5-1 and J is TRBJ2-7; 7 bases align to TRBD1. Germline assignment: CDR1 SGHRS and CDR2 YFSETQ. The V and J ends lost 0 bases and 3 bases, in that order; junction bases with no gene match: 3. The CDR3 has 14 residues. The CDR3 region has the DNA TGCGCCAGCAGCTTGGAGGACAGGAACTACGAGCAGTACTTC. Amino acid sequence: CASSLEDRNYEQYF.

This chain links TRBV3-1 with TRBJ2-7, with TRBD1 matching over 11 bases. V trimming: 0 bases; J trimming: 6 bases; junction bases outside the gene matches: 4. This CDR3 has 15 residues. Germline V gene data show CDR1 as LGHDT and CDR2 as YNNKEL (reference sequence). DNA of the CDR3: TGTGCCAGCAGCCAAGATAGGACAGGGGGCTTCGAGCAGTACTTC. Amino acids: CASSQDRTGGFEQYF.

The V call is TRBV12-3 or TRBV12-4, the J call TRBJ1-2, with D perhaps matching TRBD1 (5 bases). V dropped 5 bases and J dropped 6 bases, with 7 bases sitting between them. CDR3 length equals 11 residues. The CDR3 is CASSPGNGYTF. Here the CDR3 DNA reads TGTGCCAGCAGTCCAGGGAATGGCTACACCTTC.

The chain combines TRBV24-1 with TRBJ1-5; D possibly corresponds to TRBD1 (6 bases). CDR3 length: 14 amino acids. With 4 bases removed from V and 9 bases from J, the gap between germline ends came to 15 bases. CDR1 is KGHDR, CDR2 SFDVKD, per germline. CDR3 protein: CATSESRGRTPQHF. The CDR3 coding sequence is TGTGCCACCAGTGAATCCCGGGGGCGCACGCCCCAGCATTTT.

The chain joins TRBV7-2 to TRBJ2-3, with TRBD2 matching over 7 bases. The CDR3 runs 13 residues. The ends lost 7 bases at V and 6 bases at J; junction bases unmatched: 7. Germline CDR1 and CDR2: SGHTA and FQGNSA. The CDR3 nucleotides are TGTGCCAGCACCAGACTAGCCGGCGATACGCAGTATTTT. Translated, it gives CASTRLAGDTQYF.

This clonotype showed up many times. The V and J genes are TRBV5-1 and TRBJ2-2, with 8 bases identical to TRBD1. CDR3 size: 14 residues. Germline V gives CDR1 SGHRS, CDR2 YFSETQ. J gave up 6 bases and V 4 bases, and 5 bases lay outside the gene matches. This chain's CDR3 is CASSRGQESGELFF. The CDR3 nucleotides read TGCGCCAGCAGCCGGGGACAGGAGTCCGGGGAGCTGTTTTTT.

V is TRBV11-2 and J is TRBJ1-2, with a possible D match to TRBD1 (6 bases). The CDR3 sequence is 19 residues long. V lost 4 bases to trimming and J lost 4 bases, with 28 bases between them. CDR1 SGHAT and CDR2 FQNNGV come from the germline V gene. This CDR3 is CASSSWTAYRTLTSYGYTF. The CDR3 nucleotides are TGTGCCAGCAGCTCGTGGACAGCCTACCGCACCCTCACCTCCTATGGCTACACCTTC. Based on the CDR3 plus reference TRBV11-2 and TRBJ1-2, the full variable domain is EAGVAQSPRYKIIEKRQSVAFWCNPISGHATLYWYQQILGQGPKLLIQFQNNGVVDDSQLPKDRFSAERLKGVDSTLKIQPAKLEDSAVYLCASSSWTAYRTLTSYGYTFGSGTRLTVV.

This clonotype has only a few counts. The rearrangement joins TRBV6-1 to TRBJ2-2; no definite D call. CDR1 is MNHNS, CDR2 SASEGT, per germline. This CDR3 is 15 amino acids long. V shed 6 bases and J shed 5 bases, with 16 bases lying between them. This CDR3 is CASSPDTYVTGELFF. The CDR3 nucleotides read TGTGCCAGCAGCCCCGACACGTACGTGACCGGGGAGCTGTTTTTT.

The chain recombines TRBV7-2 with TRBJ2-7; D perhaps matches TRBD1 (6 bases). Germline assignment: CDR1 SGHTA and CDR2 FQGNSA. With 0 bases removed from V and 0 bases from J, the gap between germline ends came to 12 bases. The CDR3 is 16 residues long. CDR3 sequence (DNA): TGTGCCAGCAGCTTAGCGCTGGGGGCGGACTCCTACGAGCAGTACTTC. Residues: CASSLALGADSYEQYF.

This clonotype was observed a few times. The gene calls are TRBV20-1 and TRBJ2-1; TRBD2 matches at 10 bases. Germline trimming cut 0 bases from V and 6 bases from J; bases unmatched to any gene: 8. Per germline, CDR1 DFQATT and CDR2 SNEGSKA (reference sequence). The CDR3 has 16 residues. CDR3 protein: CSARDYSGRSVNEQFF. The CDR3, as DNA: TGCAGTGCTAGAGATTATAGCGGGAGGTCTGTCAATGAGCAGTTCTTC.

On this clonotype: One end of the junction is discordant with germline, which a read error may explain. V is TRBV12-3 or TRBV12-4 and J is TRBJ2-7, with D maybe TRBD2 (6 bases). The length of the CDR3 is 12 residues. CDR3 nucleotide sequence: TGTGCCAGCAGTGGTTCCTACGGGAGTTTGGACTTC. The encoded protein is CASSGSYGSLDF.

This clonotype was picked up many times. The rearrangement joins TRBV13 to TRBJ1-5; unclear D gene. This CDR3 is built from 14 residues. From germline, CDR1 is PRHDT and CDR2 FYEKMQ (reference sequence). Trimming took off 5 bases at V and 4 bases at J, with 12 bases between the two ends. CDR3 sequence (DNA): TGTGCCAGCAGCCCCCGTGGAGAAAATCAGCCCCAGCATTTT. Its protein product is CASSPRGENQPQHF.

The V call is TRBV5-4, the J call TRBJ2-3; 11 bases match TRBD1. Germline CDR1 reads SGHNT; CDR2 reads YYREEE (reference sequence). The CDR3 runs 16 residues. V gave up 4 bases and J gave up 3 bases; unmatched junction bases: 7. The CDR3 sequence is CASSEDRGRGTDTQYF. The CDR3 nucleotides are TGTGCCAGCAGCGAGGACAGGGGGCGCGGGACAGATACGCAGTATTTT.

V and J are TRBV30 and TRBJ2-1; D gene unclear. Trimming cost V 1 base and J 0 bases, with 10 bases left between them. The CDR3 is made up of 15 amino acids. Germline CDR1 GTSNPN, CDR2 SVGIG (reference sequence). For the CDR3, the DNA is TGTGCCTGGAGTGGCTGGCCTTACTCCTACAATGAGCAGTTCTTC. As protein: CAWSGWPYSYNEQFF.

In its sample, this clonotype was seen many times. The CDR3 coding sequence is TGCAGTGCTAGAACCGCGAACACTGAAGCTTTCTTT. Its translation is CSARTANTEAFF. V gene TRBV20-1 combines with J gene TRBJ1-1; D unclear. There are 12 residues in the CDR3. The V gene lost 2 bases and the J gene lost 1 base, with 5 bases spanning the gap. Germline V gives CDR1 DFQATT, CDR2 SNEGSKA (reference sequence).

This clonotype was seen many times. This CDR3 reads CASSGDRGRVGRVETQYF. CDR3 in DNA: TGTGCCAGCAGTGGGGACAGGGGGCGCGTAGGGAGAGTGGAGACCCAGTACTTC. This sequence joins TRBV6-1 and TRBJ2-5, with 12 positions matching TRBD1. Unmatched junction bases numbered 14, after V lost 4 bases and J lost 5 bases. Germline CDR1 MNHNS, CDR2 SASEGT. The CDR3 spans 18 residues.

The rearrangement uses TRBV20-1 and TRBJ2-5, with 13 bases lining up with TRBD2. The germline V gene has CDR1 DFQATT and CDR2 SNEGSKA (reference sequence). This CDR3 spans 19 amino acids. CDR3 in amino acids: CRGQTPGLAGSPSQETQYF. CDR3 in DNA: TGCAGGGGCCAAACCCCGGGACTAGCGGGGTCACCTAGCCAAGAGACCCAGTACTTC.

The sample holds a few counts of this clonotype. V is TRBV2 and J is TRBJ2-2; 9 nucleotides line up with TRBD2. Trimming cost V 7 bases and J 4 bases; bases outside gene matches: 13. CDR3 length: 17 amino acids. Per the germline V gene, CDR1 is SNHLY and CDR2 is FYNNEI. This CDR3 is CASKGTSSVIGTGELFF. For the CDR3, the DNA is TGTGCCAGCAAGGGGACTAGCTCCGTCATCGGCACCGGGGAGCTGTTTTTT.

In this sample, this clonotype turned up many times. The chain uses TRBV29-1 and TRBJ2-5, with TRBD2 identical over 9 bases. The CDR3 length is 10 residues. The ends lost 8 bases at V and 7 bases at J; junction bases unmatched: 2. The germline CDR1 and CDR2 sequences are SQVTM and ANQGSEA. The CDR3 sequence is CSLAGRTQYF. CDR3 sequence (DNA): TGCAGCCTAGCGGGACGGACCCAGTACTTC.

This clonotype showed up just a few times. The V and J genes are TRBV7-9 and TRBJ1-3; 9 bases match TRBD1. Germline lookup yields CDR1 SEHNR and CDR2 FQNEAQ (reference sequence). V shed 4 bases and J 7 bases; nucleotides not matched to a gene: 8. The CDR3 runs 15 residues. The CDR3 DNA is TGTGCCAGCAGCTCGGGACAGGGTTTGACGAACACCATATATTTT. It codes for CASSSGQGLTNTIYF.

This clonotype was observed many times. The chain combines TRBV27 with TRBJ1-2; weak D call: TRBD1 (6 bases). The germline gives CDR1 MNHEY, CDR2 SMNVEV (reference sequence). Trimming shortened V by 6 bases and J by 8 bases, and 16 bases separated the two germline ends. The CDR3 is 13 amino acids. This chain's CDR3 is CASRERGRDGYTF. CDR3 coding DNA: TGTGCCAGCAGGGAGAGGGGGAGGGACGGCTACACCTTC.

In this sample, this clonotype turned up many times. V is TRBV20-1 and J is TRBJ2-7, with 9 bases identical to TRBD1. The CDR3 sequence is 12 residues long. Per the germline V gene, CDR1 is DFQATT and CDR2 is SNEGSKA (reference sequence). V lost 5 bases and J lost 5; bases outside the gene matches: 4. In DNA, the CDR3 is TGCAGTGCTTCGGGACAGGGCAACGAGCAGTACTTC. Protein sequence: CSASGQGNEQYF.

The CDR3 DNA reads TGTGCCAGCAGTCGGCGGGACCGTCATTATGGCTACACCTTC. This translates into CASSRRDRHYGYTF. This sequence joins TRBV12-3 or TRBV12-4 and TRBJ1-2; TRBD1 is a possible D gene (5 bases). V gave up 5 bases and J gave up 5 bases, with 15 bases separating them. The CDR3 spans 14 residues.

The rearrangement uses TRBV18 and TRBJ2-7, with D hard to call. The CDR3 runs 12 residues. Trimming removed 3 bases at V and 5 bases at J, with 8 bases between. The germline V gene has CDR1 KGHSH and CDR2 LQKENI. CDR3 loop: CASSPLGHEQYF. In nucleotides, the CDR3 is TGTGCCAGCTCACCCTTGGGCCACGAGCAGTACTTC.

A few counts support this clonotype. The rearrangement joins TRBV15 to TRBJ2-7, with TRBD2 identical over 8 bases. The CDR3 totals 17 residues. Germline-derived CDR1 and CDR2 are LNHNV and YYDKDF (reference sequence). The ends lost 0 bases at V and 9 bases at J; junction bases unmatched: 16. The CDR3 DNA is TGTGCCACCAGCAGAGATCTATTGAAACGGGAGGGGTCTGGGCAGTACTTC. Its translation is CATSRDLLKREGSGQYF. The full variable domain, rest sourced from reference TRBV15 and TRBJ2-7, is DAMVIQNPRYQVTQFGKPVTLSCSQTLNHNVMYWYQQKSSQAPKLLFHYYDKDFNNEADTPDNFQSRRPNTSFCFLDIRSPGLGDTAMYLCATSRDLLKREGSGQYFGPGTRLTVT.

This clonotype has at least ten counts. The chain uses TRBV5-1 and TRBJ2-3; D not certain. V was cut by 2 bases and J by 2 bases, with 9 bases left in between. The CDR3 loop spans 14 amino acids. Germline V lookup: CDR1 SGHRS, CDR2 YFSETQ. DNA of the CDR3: TGCGCCAGCAGCTTTACTCTAGACACAGATACGCAGTATTTT. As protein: CASSFTLDTDTQYF. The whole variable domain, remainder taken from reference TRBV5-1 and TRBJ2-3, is KAGVTQTPRYLIKTRGQQVTLSCSPISGHRSVSWYQQTPGQGLQFLFEYFSETQRNKGNFPGRFSGRQFSNSRSEMNVSTLELGDSALYLCASSFTLDTDTQYFGPGTRLTVL.

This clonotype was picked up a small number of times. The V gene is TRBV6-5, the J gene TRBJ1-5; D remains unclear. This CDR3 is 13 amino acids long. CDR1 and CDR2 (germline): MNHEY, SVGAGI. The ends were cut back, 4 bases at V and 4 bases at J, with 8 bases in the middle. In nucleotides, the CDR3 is TGTGCCAGCAGTTCAGGTCTAAATCAGCCCCAGCATTTT. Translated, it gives CASSSGLNQPQHF.